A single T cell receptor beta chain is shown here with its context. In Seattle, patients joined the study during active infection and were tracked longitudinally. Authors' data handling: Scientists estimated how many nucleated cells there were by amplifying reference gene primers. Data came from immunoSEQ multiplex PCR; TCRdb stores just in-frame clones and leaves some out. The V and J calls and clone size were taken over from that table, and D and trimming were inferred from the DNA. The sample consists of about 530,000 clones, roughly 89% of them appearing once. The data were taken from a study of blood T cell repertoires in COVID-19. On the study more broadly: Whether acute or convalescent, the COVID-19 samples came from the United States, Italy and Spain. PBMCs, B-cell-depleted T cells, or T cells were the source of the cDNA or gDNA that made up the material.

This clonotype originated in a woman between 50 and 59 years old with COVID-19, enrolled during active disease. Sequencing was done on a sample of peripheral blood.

The CDR3 is CSVGVREDYGYTF. DNA for the CDR3: TGCAGCGTGGGGGTCAGGGAGGATTATGGCTACACCTTC. The gene calls are TRBV29-1 and TRBJ1-2; TRBD1 might be the D (5 bases). Trimming shortened V by 6 bases and J by 5 bases, and 16 bases separated the two germline ends. CDR3 size: 13 residues. Germline lookup yields CDR1 SQVTM and CDR2 ANQGSEA.